Shown below are 28 T cell receptor beta chains from a single sample sequenced in a study. TCRdb reanalysed the RT-PCR reads using MiXCR and keeps one entry per CDR3 protein. The sample has about 680,000 distinct CDR3 sequences, approximately 15% seen once; the top ten hold just over 3.5%. Sequencing was done on a sample of memory CD4+ T cells from blood. The receptors come from a female donor in good health, serving as a healthy control.

This chain joins TRBV7-2 and TRBJ1-2; D is unclear. The V end lost 2 bases, the J end lost 3 bases, and 13 bases lay between the germline ends. Germline values: CDR1 SGHTA, CDR2 FQGNSA. The CDR3 extends over 15 amino acids. CDR3 DNA sequence: TGTGCCAGCAGCTTATCTTGGCATTATGACTATGGCTACACCTTC. Encoded protein: CASSLSWHYDYGYTF.

Many counts were recorded for this clonotype. The genes are TRBV24-1 and TRBJ2-2, with TRBD2 matching 8 bases. The trim removed 4 bases at V and 1 base at J, leaving 4 bases unmatched. This CDR3 region has 16 residues. Germline assignment: CDR1 KGHDR and CDR2 SFDVKD. CDR3 DNA sequence: TGTGCCACCAGTGACCCGGGACTAGAGAACACCGGGGAGCTGTTTTTT. This sequence encodes CATSDPGLENTGELFF.

J is TRBJ1-5 and V is TRBV18; tentatively, D is TRBD1 (6 bases). The germline V gene has CDR1 KGHSH and CDR2 LQKENI. This CDR3 has 14 amino acids. V was shortened by 4 bases and J by 4 bases, with 11 bases between the two germline ends. The CDR3 DNA sequence: TGTGCCAGCTCACGGGAGGGGGATAATCAGCCCCAGCATTTT. Translation gives CASSREGDNQPQHF.

This clonotype was counted between two and nine times. The chain is built from TRBV7-7 and TRBJ2-1; TRBD1 matches 7 bases. CDR1 SSHAT and CDR2 FNYEAQ come from the germline V gene (reference sequence). Trimming removed 5 bases from V and 9 bases from J; junction bases left unmatched: 10. The CDR3 sequence is 14 residues long. The CDR3 DNA follows: TGTGCCAGCAGCGAACGACAGGGCCCAGGTGAGCAGTTCTTC. It is translated as CASSERQGPGEQFF.

This clonotype was counted only a few times. The V call is TRBV7-2, the J call TRBJ2-5; D perhaps matches TRBD2 (6 bases). Germline V gives CDR1 SGHTA, CDR2 FQGNSA. V dropped 4 bases and J dropped 5 bases, with 14 bases sitting between them. This CDR3 contains 14 residues. DNA for the CDR3: TGTGCCAGCAGCTCCTGGAGGGCCGGGGAGACCCAGTACTTC. It translates to CASSSWRAGETQYF.

The chain is built from TRBV18 and TRBJ2-5; 7 nucleotides match TRBD2. The trim removed 3 bases at V and 5 bases at J, leaving 9 bases unmatched. The CDR3 length is 15 residues. Germline CDR1 KGHSH, CDR2 LQKENI. The CDR3 here is CASSPPSGGRETQYF. The CDR3 DNA follows: TGTGCCAGCTCACCCCCCTCGGGGGGTAGGGAGACCCAGTACTTC. Supplemented by reference TRBV18 and TRBJ2-5, the full variable domain reads NAGVMQNPRHLVRRRGQEARLRCSPMKGHSHVYWYRQLPEEGLKFMVYLQKENIIDESGMPKERFSAEFPKEGPSILRIQQVVRGDSAAYFCASSPPSGGRETQYFGPGTRLLVL.

This clonotype was observed at least ten times. This sequence joins TRBV6-5 and TRBJ1-1; D is possibly TRBD1 (5 bases). This CDR3 comprises 17 residues. V gave up 7 bases and J gave up 0 bases, with 21 bases separating them. Germline CDR1 reads MNHEY; CDR2 reads SVGAGI. CDR3 nucleotide sequence: TGTGCCAGCATCCCCTCCATCGGGGGGACTATGAACACTGAAGCTTTCTTT. Protein product: CASIPSIGGTMNTEAFF.

This clonotype occurred a few times. The rearrangement uses TRBV9 and TRBJ2-1; D remains ambiguous. This CDR3 is built from 13 residues. V lost 2 bases and J 4 bases, leaving 7 bases between the germline ends. Germline V gene sequence: CDR1 SGDLS, CDR2 YYNGEE. The CDR3 coding sequence is TGTGCCAGCAGCGTTGACCAATACAATGAGCAGTTCTTC. Protein sequence: CASSVDQYNEQFF.

The chain employs TRBV6-5 and TRBJ1-3; 7 bases match TRBD1. V trimming: 6 bases; J trimming: 2 bases; junction bases outside the gene matches: 7. From germline, CDR1 is MNHEY and CDR2 SVGAGI. The CDR3 consists of 15 residues. CDR3 DNA sequence: TGTGCCAGCAGGACCACCGGGACAGCTGGAAACACCATATATTTT. Protein sequence: CASRTTGTAGNTIYF.

In this sample, this clonotype turned up many times. The V call is TRBV5-1, the J call TRBJ2-3; D is possibly TRBD1 or TRBD2 (5 bases each). Germline V CDR1 and CDR2: SGHRS, YFSETQ. V lost 4 bases, J lost 6 bases, and 15 bases lay in between. This CDR3 is 14 amino acids long. CDR3 nucleotide sequence: TGCGCCAGCAGCCCACGGGACCCGTCCGATACGCAGTATTTT. Translated: CASSPRDPSDTQYF.

This clonotype occurred many times. V usage is TRBV12-3 or TRBV12-4 and J usage is TRBJ1-5; no definite D call. The CDR3 is 17 amino acids. V lost 5 bases to trimming and J lost 1 base, with 18 bases between them. This chain's CDR3 is CASSPASLTRSNQPQHF. In DNA form, the CDR3 reads TGTGCCAGCAGTCCAGCTAGCCTTACAAGAAGCAATCAGCCCCAGCATTTT.

The chain carries TRBV5-1 and TRBJ2-3; 10 bases are a match to TRBD1. Germline CDR1 SGHRS, CDR2 YFSETQ. J was trimmed by 4 bases and V by 2 bases; bases with no gene match: 7. The CDR3 spans 16 residues. CDR3 sequence reads: CASSFDGTGVADTQYF. DNA for the CDR3: TGCGCCAGCAGCTTTGACGGGACAGGGGTCGCAGATACGCAGTATTTT. Full variable domain (rest looked up from reference TRBV5-1 and TRBJ2-3): KAGVTQTPRYLIKTRGQQVTLSCSPISGHRSVSWYQQTPGQGLQFLFEYFSETQRNKGNFPGRFSGRQFSNSRSEMNVSTLELGDSALYLCASSFDGTGVADTQYFGPGTRLTVL.

This clonotype has at least ten counts. The CDR3 DNA reads TGTGCCACCAGTGCCGCCCGGGACGGCAAGGGCAATGAGCAGTTCTTC. Translating it yields CATSAARDGKGNEQFF. V and J are TRBV24-1 and TRBJ2-1, with D perhaps being TRBD1 or TRBD2 (5 bases each). This CDR3 spans 16 amino acids. V shed 5 bases and J shed 6 bases, with 19 bases lying between them. Germline CDR1 KGHDR, CDR2 SFDVKD.

This clonotype was found a few times. The chain recombines TRBV25-1 with TRBJ2-7; 10 bases are shared with TRBD2. The V gene's germline CDR1 is MGHDK and CDR2 SYGVNS. V lost 5 bases and J lost 2; bases outside the gene matches: 6. This CDR3 comprises 15 residues. CDR3 nucleotide sequence: TGTGCCAGCAGTCTAGCGGGAGTGGGTACCTACGAGCAGTACTTC. It translates to CASSLAGVGTYEQYF.

The J gene is TRBJ2-1, the V gene TRBV5-1; TRBD2 might be the D (6 bases). The CDR3 length is 19 residues. V lost 1 base to trimming and J lost 0 bases, with 20 bases between them. Germline V CDR1 and CDR2: SGHRS, YFSETQ. The CDR3 DNA is TGCGCCAGCAGCTTGATCCCGACTAGTTCCGGAAGCTCCTACAATGAGCAGTTCTTC. It yields the protein CASSLIPTSSGSSYNEQFF.

This clonotype was observed a handful of times. This rearrangement joins TRBV20-1 to TRBJ2-1, with D unclear. The germline V and J ends were trimmed by 5 bases and 0 bases, with 11 bases remaining between them. In germline, CDR1 is DFQATT, CDR2 SNEGSKA (reference sequence). The CDR3 is made up of 14 amino acids. As DNA, the CDR3 is TGCAGTGCTGTCTCCGACACCTCCTACAATGAGCAGTTCTTC. It yields the protein CSAVSDTSYNEQFF.

This clonotype has a handful of counts. The chain has TRBV7-2 and TRBJ1-1; perhaps TRBD1 as D (6 bases). With 5 bases removed from V and 4 bases from J, the gap between germline ends came to 20 bases. This CDR3 is built from 16 residues. From germline, CDR1 is SGHTA and CDR2 FQGNSA. The CDR3 loop is CASSPRAHTGPTEAFF. The CDR3 bases are TGTGCCAGCAGCCCCCGGGCCCATACAGGGCCCACTGAAGCTTTCTTT.

The CDR3 coding sequence is TGTGCCAGCAGTCCCAGGTTGGGGACAGTGAATCCAACTAATGAAAAACTGTTTTTT. Protein: CASSPRLGTVNPTNEKLFF. J is TRBJ1-4 and V is TRBV28; 7 nucleotides agree with TRBD1. V trimming: 5 bases; J trimming: 0 bases; junction bases outside the gene matches: 15. The germline V gene encodes CDR1 MDHEN and CDR2 SYDVKM. The CDR3 length is 19 residues.

This clonotype was picked up a small number of times. V usage is TRBV20-1 and J usage is TRBJ1-6, with 11 positions matching TRBD1. The V and J ends lost 3 bases and 8 bases, in that order; junction bases with no gene match: 6. The CDR3 runs 15 residues. CDR1 DFQATT and CDR2 SNEGSKA come from the germline V gene (reference sequence). The CDR3 DNA reads as TGCAGTGCTAGCCCAGGGACAGGGGGGTATTCACCCCTCCACTTT. It translates to CSASPGTGGYSPLHF.

Written as DNA, the CDR3 is TGTGCCAGCAGTTTTTCCTCCGGGACAGGGGGCCCTTACGAGCAGTACTTC. Translating gives CASSFSSGTGGPYEQYF. The rearrangement links TRBV27 to TRBJ2-7; 12 nucleotides line up with TRBD1. The CDR3 covers 17 residues. In germline, CDR1 is MNHEY, CDR2 SMNVEV (reference sequence). With V trimmed by 3 bases and J by 4 bases, 10 bases remained unmatched.

The genes are TRBV30 and TRBJ1-6; no clear D. The ends were cut back, 2 bases at V and 10 bases at J, with 9 bases in the middle. This CDR3 spans 12 amino acids. Germline V lookup: CDR1 GTSNPN, CDR2 SVGIG (reference sequence). CDR3 amino acids: CAWSTEGSPLHF. CDR3 bases: TGTGCCTGGAGTACGGAAGGCTCACCCCTCCACTTT.

This clonotype has a count of ten or more. The chain uses TRBV20-1 and TRBJ1-1; D perhaps matches TRBD1 (5 bases). Per germline, CDR1 DFQATT and CDR2 SNEGSKA (reference sequence). The germline V and J ends were trimmed by 4 bases and 10 bases, with 19 bases remaining between them. This CDR3 spans 13 amino acids. CDR3 protein: CSAIRDSRGGAFF. CDR3 sequence (DNA): TGCAGTGCTATAAGGGACTCTCGAGGCGGAGCTTTCTTT.

This clonotype was counted ten times or more. The J gene is TRBJ2-7, the V gene TRBV5-1, with D uncertain. Germline V gene data show CDR1 as SGHRS and CDR2 as YFSETQ. The CDR3 extends over 12 amino acids. V shed 0 bases and J shed 6 bases, with 7 bases lying between them. CDR3 nucleotides: TGCGCCAGCAGCTTGGCCAACCGCGAGCAGTACTTC. Protein product: CASSLANREQYF.

The chain combines TRBV6-5 with TRBJ2-7, with D possibly being TRBD2 (7 bases). In germline, CDR1 is MNHEY, CDR2 SVGAGI. This CDR3 region has 17 residues. Trimming cost V 0 bases and J 0 bases, with 15 bases left between them. The DNA for the CDR3 is TGTGCCAGCAGTTACTCGAGGGGGGGGGGGCCCTCCTACGAGCAGTACTTC. It codes for CASSYSRGGGPSYEQYF.

This chain links TRBV4-3 with TRBJ1-5; the D gene is possibly TRBD1 (5 bases). CDR3 length: 16 residues. Germline CDR1 and CDR2: LGHNA and YSLEER. Trimming cost V 0 bases and J 6 bases, with 15 bases left between them. CDR3 nucleotides: TGCGCCAGCAGCCAAGATCGGCCAGGGTCGGGTCAGCCCCAGCATTTT. This sequence encodes CASSQDRPGSGQPQHF.

This clonotype was detected a few times. This sequence joins TRBV30 and TRBJ2-2, with TRBD1 identical over 11 bases. Germline assignment: CDR1 GTSNPN and CDR2 SVGIG (reference sequence). The CDR3 length is 16 residues. The J segment lost 8 bases and the V segment lost 3 bases, leaving 11 bases of the junction unmatched. The CDR3 coding sequence is TGTGCCTGGAGAGGAGGACAGGGGGCCGGTGGAGGGGAGCTGTTTTTT. Amino acid sequence: CAWRGGQGAGGGELFF.

The rearrangement joins TRBV7-3 to TRBJ2-5, with TRBD1 matching 7 bases. The CDR3 contains 12 residues. Germline V CDR1 and CDR2: SGHTA, FQGTGA. V gave up 4 bases and J gave up 7 bases; unmatched junction bases: 3. The CDR3 nucleotides are TGTGCCAGCAGCTCGCCAGGGGGGACCCAGTACTTC. Amino acid sequence: CASSSPGGTQYF.

CDR3 region: CSARDVWDTGDGYTF. For the CDR3, the DNA is TGCAGTGCTAGAGATGTTTGGGACACCGGGGATGGCTACACCTTC. The rearrangement joins TRBV20-1 to TRBJ1-2, with D possibly being TRBD1 (6 bases). This CDR3 contains 15 residues. V dropped 0 bases and J dropped 6 bases, with 17 bases sitting between them. CDR1 is DFQATT and CDR2 is SNEGSKA in the germline V gene (reference sequence).